Following are 18 T cell receptor beta chains from one sample sequenced in a study of T cells in Graves' hyperthyroidism and ophthalmopathy. The CDR3 regions of TCR beta were amplified from RNA transcripts. HTBI primers were employed in a first-round RT-PCR of the TCR CDR3. TCRdb re-called the multiplex PCR reads with MiXCR, one entry per CDR3 protein. The table has fewer than 900,000 distinct CDR3 sequences, roughly 20% seen once. Sequencing was carried out using blood. These receptors came from a woman aged 45-65 years with Graves' hyperthyroidism that later progressed to Graves' ophthalmopathy.

In its sample, this clonotype was seen many times. This CDR3 reads CATSRDPTVGETQYF. The CDR3 bases are TGTGCCACCAGCAGAGATCCGACAGTGGGCGAGACCCAGTACTTC. The rearrangement joins TRBV15 to TRBJ2-5, with D maybe TRBD1 (5 bases). The CDR3 totals 15 residues. V was clipped by 0 bases and J by 5 bases, with 13 bases between them. Germline CDR1 and CDR2: LNHNV and YYDKDF (reference sequence).

This clonotype has a count of ten or more. The chain is built from TRBV2 and TRBJ2-7; D may match TRBD1 or TRBD2 (5 bases each). Germline V gene lookup returns CDR1 SNHLY and CDR2 FYNNEI. The germline V and J ends were trimmed by 6 bases and 2 bases, with 5 bases remaining between them. There are 11 residues in the CDR3. In DNA, the CDR3 is TGTGCCAGCAGGGGGGCCTACGAGCAGTACTTC. Its protein product is CASRGAYEQYF.

The CDR3 sequence is CASSFSGEKLFF. For the CDR3, the DNA is TGTGCCAGCAGTTTCTCGGGTGAAAAACTGTTTTTT. The chain has TRBV12-3 or TRBV12-4 and TRBJ1-4; unclear D gene. V lost 3 bases to trimming and J lost 7 bases, with 6 bases between them. The CDR3 contains 12 residues.

This clonotype has a count of ten or more. In DNA form, the CDR3 reads TGCAGTGCTAGAACGCAGGGGACTGAAGCTTTCTTT. Amino acid sequence: CSARTQGTEAFF. The V and J genes are TRBV20-1 and TRBJ1-1, with D perhaps matching TRBD1 (6 bases). The germline CDR1 and CDR2 sequences are DFQATT and SNEGSKA (reference sequence). This CDR3 region has 12 residues. V was cut by 2 bases and J by 5 bases, with 9 bases left in between.

This clonotype was picked up many times. This chain links TRBV6-1 with TRBJ1-4, with D maybe TRBD1 (5 bases). Germline V gives CDR1 MNHNS, CDR2 SASEGT. This CDR3 has 15 amino acids. Trimming stripped 6 bases from V and 4 bases from J, with 15 bases between. The CDR3: CASRTPGRNNEKLFF. CDR3 in DNA: TGTGCCAGCAGGACTCCGGGACGGAATAATGAAAAACTGTTTTTT.

This clonotype was seen at least ten times. The CDR3 protein is CASSLGTLVTEAFF. CDR3 bases: TGTGCCAGCAGCCTAGGGACCCTTGTGACTGAAGCTTTCTTT. The chain links TRBV12-3 or TRBV12-4 to TRBJ1-1; weak D call: TRBD1 (5 bases). This CDR3 spans 14 amino acids. Trimming stripped 6 bases from V and 5 bases from J, with 16 bases between.

The chain recombines TRBV7-9 with TRBJ2-5, with TRBD1 as a possible D gene (5 bases). Trimming removed 6 bases at V and 4 bases at J, with 18 bases between. CDR1 and CDR2 from the germline V gene are SEHNR and FQNEAQ (reference sequence). This CDR3 is built from 15 residues. The CDR3 protein is CASRELGAGGETQYF. The CDR3 coding sequence is TGTGCCAGCAGGGAGCTTGGGGCAGGCGGAGAGACCCAGTACTTC.

This clonotype occurred many times. The chain has TRBV27 and TRBJ1-1, with 8 bases that match TRBD1. The junction had 3 bases not matched to a gene; V was cut back by 5 bases and J by 10 bases. The CDR3 is 11 residues long. Germline V gene data show CDR1 as MNHEY and CDR2 as SMNVEV (reference sequence). CDR3 region: CASSQDRVAFF. Here the CDR3 DNA reads TGTGCCAGCAGTCAGGACAGGGTAGCTTTCTTT.

This clonotype was counted a few times. The chain recombines TRBV5-1 with TRBJ2-7, with D uncertain. The CDR3 consists of 13 residues. V gave up 0 bases and J gave up 4 bases, with 8 bases separating them. The germline V gene encodes CDR1 SGHRS and CDR2 YFSETQ. For the CDR3, the DNA is TGCGCCAGCAGCTTGGAAACAGAATACGAGCAGTACTTC. Its protein product is CASSLETEYEQYF.

This clonotype was counted a single time. The chain links TRBV5-1 to TRBJ1-4; unclear D gene. The V end was cut by 5 bases, the J end by 8 bases, with 13 bases between. From germline, CDR1 is SGHRS and CDR2 YFSETQ. The CDR3 is made up of 13 amino acids. The CDR3 here is CASSSVQMEKLFF. DNA for the CDR3: TGCGCCAGCAGTTCCGTTCAAATGGAAAAACTGTTTTTT. The entire variable domain, with the rest obtained from reference TRBV5-1 and TRBJ1-4, is as follows: KAGVTQTPRYLIKTRGQQVTLSCSPISGHRSVSWYQQTPGQGLQFLFEYFSETQRNKGNFPGRFSGRQFSNSRSEMNVSTLELGDSALYLCASSSVQMEKLFFGSGTQLSVL.

DNA for the CDR3: TGCAGTGGAGGCGGGGGGGTTTCCTACAATGAGCAGTTCTTC. This codes for CSGGGGVSYNEQFF. J is TRBJ2-1 and V is TRBV29-1, with TRBD2 identical over 9 bases. The CDR3 extends over 14 amino acids. Germline V gene data show CDR1 as SQVTM and CDR2 as ANQGSEA.

CDR3 in DNA: TGTGCCAGCTCACCCCCCGGGTCTACTACACACAATGAGCAGTTCTTC. This translates into CASSPPGSTTHNEQFF. The chain employs TRBV18 and TRBJ2-1, with no clear D. The CDR3 runs to 16 residues. Trimming took 3 bases from V and 5 from J, leaving 17 bases between them. The germline gives CDR1 KGHSH, CDR2 LQKENI.

This clonotype has just a few counts. V gene TRBV12-3 or TRBV12-4 combines with J gene TRBJ2-5; TRBD1 or TRBD2 may be the D gene (5 bases each). Deletions cut 3 bases from V and 1 base from J, with 12 bases between. CDR3 size: 15 residues. Written as DNA, the CDR3 is TGTGCCAGCAGTTTGGAAACGGGGACCCAAGAGACCCAGTACTTC. Protein sequence: CASSLETGTQETQYF.

Many counts were recorded for this clonotype. The CDR3: CASTAVGGDTEAFF. DNA for the CDR3: TGTGCCAGTACCGCAGTAGGGGGAGACACTGAAGCTTTCTTT. This chain joins TRBV19 and TRBJ1-1; possibly TRBD1 for D (6 bases). Per the germline V gene, CDR1 is LNHDA and CDR2 is SQIVND (reference sequence). The CDR3 has 14 amino acids. With 7 bases removed from V and 3 bases from J, the gap between germline ends came to 15 bases.

This clonotype has a single count. One end of the junction varies from germline; a read error may be responsible. The chain is built from TRBV7-7 and TRBJ2-5; 9 bases line up with TRBD1. This CDR3 region has 16 residues. Germline CDR1 and CDR2: SSHAT and FNYEAQ (reference sequence). CDR3 nucleotides: TGTGCTAGCAGCCCGGCCCGCCGGACAGGGGAAGAGACCCAGTACTTC. It translates to CASSPARRTGEETQYF.

This clonotype was counted at least ten times. The junction departs from germline at one end; a sequencing error may be responsible. The V and J genes are TRBV5-1 and TRBJ2-5; TRBD2 matches at 8 bases. The CDR3 sequence is 14 residues long. Germline lookup yields CDR1 SGHRS and CDR2 YFSETQ. The CDR3 loop is CASSLAGGAETQYF. In DNA form, the CDR3 reads TGTGCCAGCAGCTTGGCGGGGGGCGCCGAGACCCAGTACTTC.

This rearrangement joins TRBV4-1 to TRBJ2-4; D is perhaps TRBD1 (6 bases). The ends were cut back, 0 bases at V and 8 bases at J, with 11 bases in the middle. This CDR3 comprises 14 residues. CDR1 and CDR2 from the germline V gene are MGHRA and YSYEKL. The CDR3 region has the DNA TGCGCCAGCAGCCAAGATCAGGGGCCTGACATTCAGTACTTC. Its translation is CASSQDQGPDIQYF.

The sample holds many counts of this clonotype. The chain carries TRBV3-1 and TRBJ2-1, with 7 nucleotides matching TRBD2. The junction had 5 bases not matched to a gene; V was cut back by 3 bases and J by 6 bases. CDR3 length: 14 residues. Per germline, CDR1 LGHDT and CDR2 YNNKEL (reference sequence). Written as DNA, the CDR3 is TGTGCCAGCAGCCAGAAGGGAGGGGTCAATGAGCAGTTCTTC. The encoded protein is CASSQKGGVNEQFF.